This T cell receptor beta chain was retrieved from a study of blood T cells in healthy people across ages. Whole-study findings and limits: Long-lived donors carried more naive CD4+ cells and greater diversity than aged donors. The diversity estimates, figures obtained from one million T cells, were considered underestimates.

Primed by a sample-barcoded 5' primer and a J-beta primer mix, a second PCR proceeded for about 7 to 11 cycles. Every single cDNA molecule received a tag from a template-switch adaptor with 12 random nucleotides. TCRdb ran MiXCR on the 5' RACE reads and lists one entry per CDR3 protein. The profile shows fewer than 900,000 distinct CDR3 sequences, around 46% of them singletons. This clonotype showed up just a few times. Its matching antigen is unknown. This CDR3 region has 14 residues. V dropped 8 bases and J dropped 0 bases, with 11 bases sitting between them. Looked up from germline, CDR1 is SNHLY and CDR2 is FYNNEI.

Sequenced input: blood. This sequence originates from a woman aged 60-75 years in good health. The chain employs TRBV2 and TRBJ1-5, with D possibly matching TRBD1 (5 bases). CDR3 DNA: TGTGCCAGCGGCCAGGGCTATAGCAATCAGCCCCAGCATTTT. It encodes CASGQGYSNQPQHF.